Following are 2 T cell receptor beta chains from one sample sequenced in a study of human T cells and chemical hapten exposure. TCRdb ran MiXCR on the RACE reads and lists one entry per CDR3 protein. The sample contains around 60,000 distinct CDR3 sequences, approximately 6.7% of which appear only once. The time point is: pre-sensitization, week 0. Treatment indicated: therapeutic diphenylcyclopropenone sensitization with weekly scalp DPC. This specimen was whole blood, taken in connection with sensitization to the hapten diphenylcyclopropenone (DPC). These TCRs come from a woman under 40 with alopecia areata. Some clones in this sample may be carry-over from other donors' samples.

This clonotype was detected ten times or more. The chain uses TRBV7-8 and TRBJ1-1; D gene unclear. V lost 0 bases to trimming and J lost 4 bases, with 12 bases between them. Germline values: CDR1 SGHVS, CDR2 FQNEAQ. This CDR3 contains 15 residues. The CDR3 sequence: CASSLAGYESTEAFF. CDR3 DNA sequence: TGTGCCAGCAGCTTAGCGGGGTATGAAAGCACTGAAGCTTTCTTT.

As for this clonotype: Its ends do not fully match the called genes, so a read error is possible. V usage is TRBV5-1 and J usage is TRBJ1-1; D unclear. The CDR3 has 15 residues. Germline CDR1 is SGHRS and CDR2 is YFSETQ. For the CDR3, the DNA is TGCGCCAGCAGCTTGGAGCTCGGTCGGGGTTTCGAAGTTTTCTTT. This gives the protein CASSLELGRGFEVFF.